The table lists the clone carrying this T cell receptor (beta chain) with a count of one. The antigen is unknown. TCRdb's copy holds only in-frame clones and misses some; the assay was immunoSEQ multiplex PCR. The sample includes approximately 120,000 clones, approximately 91% seen only once; the top ten take more than 2%. This specimen belongs to a study of cytomegalovirus exposure and HLA in healthy donors. Points from the study as a whole: The tendency of first-cohort TCR clusters to co-occur in the roughly 110 validation repertoires was the finding of a later analysis.

Germline CDR1 and CDR2: MNHEY and SMNVEV (reference sequence). V dropped 6 bases and J dropped 3 bases, with 14 bases sitting between them. The length of the CDR3 is 14 residues. The V gene is TRBV27, the J gene TRBJ1-1, with D perhaps TRBD1 (5 bases). The sequence was obtained from a woman between 18 and 29 years old in good health and CMV-seronegative. The sample taken for sequencing was PBMCs. The CDR3 spells CASSPDSAYTEAFF. The CDR3, as DNA: TGTGCCAGCAGCCCCGACAGCGCGTACACTGAAGCTTTCTTT.